The present T cell receptor beta chain was sequenced within a study of blood T cell repertoires in COVID-19. Authors' data handling: From reference gene primer amplification, estimates of nucleated cell counts were derived. Repertoires were generated with immunoSEQ multiplex PCR, while TCRdb's copy carries only in-frame clones and drops some. V and J calls plus clone size are reproduced from that table; the DNA served to infer D and trimming. This table has 300,000 to 350,000 clones, about nine tenths appearing once. The sequenced material came from peripheral blood. The clonotype comes from a man between 18 and 35 years old with active or convalescent COVID-19.

CDR3 region: CASSAGTNNSPLHF. The CDR3 DNA reads TGTGCCAGCAGCGCCGGGACAAATAATTCACCCCTCCACTTT. The V and J genes are TRBV6-4 and TRBJ1-6; maybe TRBD1 (6 bases). The CDR3 loop spans 14 amino acids. CDR1 MRHNA and CDR2 SNTAGT come from the germline V gene. The V gene lost 6 bases and the J gene lost 5 bases, with 11 bases spanning the gap.